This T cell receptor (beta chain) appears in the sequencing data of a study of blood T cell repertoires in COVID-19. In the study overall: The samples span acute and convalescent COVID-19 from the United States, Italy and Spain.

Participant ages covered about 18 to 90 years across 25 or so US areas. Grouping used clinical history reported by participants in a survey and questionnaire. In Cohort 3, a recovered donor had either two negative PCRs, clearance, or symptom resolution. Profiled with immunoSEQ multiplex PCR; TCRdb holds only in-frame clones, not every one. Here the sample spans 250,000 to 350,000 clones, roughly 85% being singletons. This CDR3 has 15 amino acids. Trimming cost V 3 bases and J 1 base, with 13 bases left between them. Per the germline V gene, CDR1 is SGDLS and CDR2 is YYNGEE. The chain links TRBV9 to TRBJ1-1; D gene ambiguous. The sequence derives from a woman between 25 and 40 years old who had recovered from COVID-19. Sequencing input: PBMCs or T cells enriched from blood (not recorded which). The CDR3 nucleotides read TGTGCCAGCAGCGCCCTATCCTTTGGGAACACTGAAGCTTTCTTT. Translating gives CASSALSFGNTEAFF.